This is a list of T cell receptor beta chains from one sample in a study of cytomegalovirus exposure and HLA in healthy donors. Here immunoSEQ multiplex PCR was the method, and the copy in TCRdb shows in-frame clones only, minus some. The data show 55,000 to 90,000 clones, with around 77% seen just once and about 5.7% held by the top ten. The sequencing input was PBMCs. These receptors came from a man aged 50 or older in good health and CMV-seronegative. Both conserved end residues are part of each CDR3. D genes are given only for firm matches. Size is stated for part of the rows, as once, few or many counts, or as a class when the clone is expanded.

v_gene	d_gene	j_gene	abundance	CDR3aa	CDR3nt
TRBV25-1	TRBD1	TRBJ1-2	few	CASRVTGVGGYTF	TGTGCCAGCAGGGTTACAGGGGTTGGTGGCTACACCTTC
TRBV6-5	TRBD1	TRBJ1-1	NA	CASSSPTDRQRSAFF	TGTGCCAGCAGTTCTCCCACGGACAGGCAGAGGTCAGCTTTCTTT
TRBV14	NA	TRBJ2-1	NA	CASSPGGYEQFF	TGTGCCAGCAGCCCAGGGGGGTATGAGCAGTTCTTC
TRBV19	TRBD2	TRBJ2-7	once	CASSVAGYYEQYF	TGTGCCAGTAGTGTAGCGGGATACTACGAGCAGTACTTC
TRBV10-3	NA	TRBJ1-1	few	CAISDSLNTEAFF	TGTGCCATCTCGGACAGCTTGAACACTGAAGCTTTCTTT
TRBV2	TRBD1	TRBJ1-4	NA	CASSVGQGLGEKLFF	TGTGCCAGCAGCGTCGGACAGGGGCTCGGTGAAAAACTGTTTTTT
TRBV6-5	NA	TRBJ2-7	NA	CASTDVAGGTYEQYF	TGTGCCAGCACCGACGTAGCAGGGGGGACCTACGAGCAGTACTTC
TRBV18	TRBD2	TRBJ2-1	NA	CASSPELAAYNEQFF	TGTGCCAGCTCACCCGAACTAGCGGCCTACAATGAGCAGTTCTTC
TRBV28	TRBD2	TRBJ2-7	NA	CASSLSGGGEQYF	TGTGCCAGCAGCTTATCGGGAGGAGGCGAGCAGTACTTC
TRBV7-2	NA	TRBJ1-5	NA	CASSLAGGQPQHF	TGTGCCAGCAGCTTGGCGGGGGGACAGCCCCAGCATTTT
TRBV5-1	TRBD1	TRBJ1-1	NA	CASSLDGQGNTEAFF	TGCGCCAGCAGCTTGGACGGACAGGGGAACACTGAAGCTTTCTTT
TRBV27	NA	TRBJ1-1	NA	CASSLRQGDTEAFF	TGTGCCAGCAGTCTTCGACAAGGGGACACTGAAGCTTTCTTT
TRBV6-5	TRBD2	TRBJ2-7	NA	CASREAGFSYEQYF	TGTGCCAGCAGGGAAGCGGGATTCTCCTACGAGCAGTACTTC
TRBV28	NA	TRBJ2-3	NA	CASAGSTDTQYF	TGTGCCAGCGCCGGGTCCACAGATACGCAGTATTTT
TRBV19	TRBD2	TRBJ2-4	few	CASSIVAGIENIQYF	TGTGCCAGTAGTATAGTAGCGGGAATTGAAAACATTCAGTACTTC
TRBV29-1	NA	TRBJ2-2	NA	CSVEGGNTGELFF	TGCAGCGTTGAAGGAGGGAACACCGGGGAGCTGTTTTTT
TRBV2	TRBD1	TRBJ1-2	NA	CASPKRTGTGGYGYTF	TGTGCCAGCCCCAAGAGGACCGGGACAGGGGGTTATGGCTACACCTTC
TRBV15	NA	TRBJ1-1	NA	CATSRDQTEAFF	TGTGCCACCAGCAGAGACCAGACAGAAGCTTTCTTT
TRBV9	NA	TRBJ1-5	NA	CASSPHSGGNQPQHF	TGTGCCAGCAGCCCCCATTCAGGGGGCAATCAGCCCCAGCATTTT
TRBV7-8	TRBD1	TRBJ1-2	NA	CASRGNKGANGYTF	TGTGCCAGCAGAGGTAATAAGGGGGCGAATGGCTACACCTTC
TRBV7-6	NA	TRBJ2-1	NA	CASSLERGEQFF	TGTGCCAGCAGCCTCGAAAGGGGTGAGCAGTTCTTC
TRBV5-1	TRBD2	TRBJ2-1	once	CASSFLGLAGDGLNEQFF	TGCGCCAGCAGCTTTCTGGGACTAGCGGGAGATGGCCTGAATGAGCAGTTCTTC
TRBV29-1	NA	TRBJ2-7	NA	CSVRRATTYEQYF	TGCAGCGTTAGGAGGGCTACTACCTACGAGCAGTACTTC
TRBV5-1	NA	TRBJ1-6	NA	CASSPRGSQRDSPLHF	TGCGCCAGCAGCCCAAGAGGCAGCCAACGAGATTCACCCCTCCACTTT
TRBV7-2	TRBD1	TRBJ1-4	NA	CASSLARTGGNEKLFF	TGTGCCAGCAGCTTAGCGAGGACAGGTGGCAATGAAAAACTGTTTTTT
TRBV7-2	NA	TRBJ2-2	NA	CASSLVWAGMSGELFF	TGTGCCAGCAGCTTAGTGTGGGCAGGGATGTCCGGGGAGCTGTTTTTT
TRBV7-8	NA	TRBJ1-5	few	CASSLVAGDSNQPQHF	TGTGCCAGCAGCTTAGTAGCAGGGGATAGCAATCAGCCCCAGCATTTT
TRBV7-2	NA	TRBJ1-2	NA	CASRSGAGAYTF	TGTGCCAGCAGATCCGGGGCAGGGGCCTACACCTTC
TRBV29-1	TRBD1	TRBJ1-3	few	CSVVRPQGVAGNTIYF	TGCAGCGTTGTGCGGCCGCAGGGGGTAGCGGGAAACACCATATATTTT
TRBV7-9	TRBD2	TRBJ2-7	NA	CASSSRPMGGLADF	TGTGCCAGCAGCTCCCGCCCTATGGGGGGACTAGCGGATTTC
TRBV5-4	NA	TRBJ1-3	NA	CASSLEGHSGNTIYF	TGTGCCAGCAGCTTGGAGGGGCATTCTGGAAACACCATATATTTT
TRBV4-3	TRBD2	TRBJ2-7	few	CASSQDSGAGALYYEQYF	TGCGCCAGCAGCCAAGATTCTGGGGCGGGAGCTTTATACTACGAGCAGTACTTC
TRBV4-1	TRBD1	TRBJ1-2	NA	CASSPEPGQKVFAF	TGCGCCAGCAGCCCCGAGCCGGGACAGAAGGTATTCGCCTTC
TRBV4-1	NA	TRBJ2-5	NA	CASSQAPGTVGETQYF	TGCGCCAGCAGCCAAGCCCCAGGGACTGTGGGGGAGACCCAGTACTTC
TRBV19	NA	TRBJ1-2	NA	CASSNPVDRSFIKGYTF	TGTGCCAGTAGTAACCCCGTCGACAGGAGCTTTATAAAAGGCTACACCTTC
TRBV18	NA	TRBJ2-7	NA	CASSPAFSYEQYF	TGTGCCAGCTCACCTGCGTTTTCCTACGAGCAGTACTTC
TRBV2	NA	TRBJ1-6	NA	CASVGERNSPLHF	TGTGCCAGCGTGGGAGAGAGAAATTCACCCCTCCACTTT
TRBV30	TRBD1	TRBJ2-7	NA	CAWSVQGDEQYF	TGTGCCTGGAGTGTACAGGGGGACGAGCAGTACTTC
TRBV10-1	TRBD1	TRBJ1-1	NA	CASSGADRQAFF	TGCGCCAGCAGTGGGGCGGACAGGCAAGCTTTCTTT
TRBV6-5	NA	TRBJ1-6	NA	CASSQINSPLHF	TGTGCCAGCAGTCAAATTAATTCACCCCTCCACTTT
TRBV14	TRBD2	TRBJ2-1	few	CASSQGGRWLAGDNEQFF	TGTGCCAGCAGCCAAGGGGGGCGGTGGCTAGCGGGAGACAATGAGCAGTTCTTC
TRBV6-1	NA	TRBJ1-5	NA	CASRQVINQPQHF	TGTGCCTCGAGACAGGTGATCAATCAGCCCCAGCATTTT
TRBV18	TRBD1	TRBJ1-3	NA	CASSPPRAGGSGNTIYF	TGTGCCAGCTCACCACCGAGGGCAGGGGGCTCTGGAAACACCATATATTTT
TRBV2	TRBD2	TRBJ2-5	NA	CASKGSGISQETQYF	TGTGCCAGCAAAGGGAGCGGGATATCTCAAGAGACCCAGTACTTC
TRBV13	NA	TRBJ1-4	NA	CASSSGEGEKLFF	TGTGCCAGCAGCTCGGGAGAGGGGGAAAAACTGTTTTTT
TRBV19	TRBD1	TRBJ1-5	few	CASSPGGTGGSYSNQPQHF	TGTGCCAGTTCGCCGGGGGGGACAGGGGGCTCTTATAGCAATCAGCCCCAGCATTTT
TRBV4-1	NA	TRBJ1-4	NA	CASRLGPDNEKLFF	TGCGCCAGCAGACTAGGGCCCGATAATGAAAAACTGTTTTTT
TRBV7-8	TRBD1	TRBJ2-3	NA	CASSSDRATDTQYF	TGTGCCAGCAGCTCAGACAGGGCCACAGATACGCAGTATTTT
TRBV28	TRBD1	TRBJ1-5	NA	CASSFTGGQPQHF	TGTGCCAGCAGTTTTACAGGGGGGCAGCCCCAGCATTTT
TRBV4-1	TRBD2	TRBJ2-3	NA	CASSQGDGRATDTQYF	TGCGCCAGCAGCCAAGGGGACGGGAGGGCCACAGATACGCAGTATTTT
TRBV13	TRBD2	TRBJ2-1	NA	CASSKRDSGRREQFF	TGTGCCAGCAGCAAGCGAGATAGCGGGAGGAGGGAGCAGTTCTTC
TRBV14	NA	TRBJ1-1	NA	CASSQLDLIEGEAFF	TGTGCCAGCAGCCAATTAGATCTTATTGAGGGAGAAGCTTTCTTT
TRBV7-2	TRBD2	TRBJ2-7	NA	CASSSRGGSYEQYF	TGTGCCAGCAGCTCTCGCGGGGGCTCCTACGAGCAGTACTTC
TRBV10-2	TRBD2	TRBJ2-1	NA	CASRLYFELAGNNEQFF	TGCGCCAGCAGGTTGTACTTCGAACTAGCGGGTAATAATGAGCAGTTCTTC
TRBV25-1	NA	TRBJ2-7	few	CASRGTFYEQYF	TGTGCCAGCAGGGGGACATTCTACGAGCAGTACTTC
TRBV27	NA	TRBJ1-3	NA	CASSRRGGLAYSGNTIYF	TGTGCCAGCAGCCGGCGGGGGGGGCTGGCCTACTCTGGAAACACCATATATTTT
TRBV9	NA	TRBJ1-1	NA	CASSAQGVWTEAFF	TGTGCCAGCAGCGCCCAAGGGGTTTGGACTGAAGCTTTCTTT
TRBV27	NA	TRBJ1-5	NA	CASSTLDSPHQPQHF	TGTGCCAGCAGTACCCTGGACAGCCCGCATCAGCCCCAGCATTTT
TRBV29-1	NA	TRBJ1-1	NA	CSVGGPRATEAFF	TGCAGCGTTGGGGGTCCGAGGGCCACTGAAGCTTTCTTT